This TCR beta chain emerged from a study of OX40 agonist ivuxolimab in advanced cancers. Turning to the overall study: The costimulatory receptor OX40 (CD134) was targeted by ivuxolimab, a fully human IgG2 agonistic monoclonal antibody. Intravenous ivuxolimab was administered to patients every 2 weeks at six dose levels: 0.01, 0.1, 0.3, 1.5, 3 and 10 mg/kg. Of the approximately 50 dose-escalation patients, hepatocellular carcinoma was present in about 20, melanoma in around 15, renal cell carcinoma in 9 and head and neck cancer in 9. In the dose-escalation cohort, 70% to 85% of patients were male, and the mean age was around 65 years with a range of roughly 20 to 80. Prior anti-PD-1, anti-PD-L1 or anti-CTLA-4 therapy was permitted, and approximately 39% of dose-escalation patients had received checkpoint inhibitors. Three dose-escalation patients achieved partial responses, one with hepatocellular carcinoma and two with cutaneous melanoma. The point of sequencing TCRbeta in the periphery was to test whether ivuxolimab changed TCR sequence diversity and drove clonal T-cell expansion. The monotherapy dose-escalation portion (N of about 50 patients) of the phase I ivuxolimab trial is reported in the paper.

Note on this clone: It has no known antigen specificity. Its ends do not fully match the called genes, so a read error is possible.

The paper's findings and limits, for the study overall: Low levels of normalized T-cell clonal expansion were also seen in some patients who did not respond. Clonal expansion of both CD4+ and CD8+ blood T cells was observed from baseline to week 6 at doses 0.1 to 3.0 mg/kg. After ivuxolimab, CD8+ T cells had more expanded clones than CD4+ T cells on average. In the 0.1-3.0 mg/kg groups, partial responders had among the lowest normalized peripheral clonal expansion, particularly in CD8+ T cells. The antigen specificity of the clonally expanded peripheral T cells was not determined.

The CDR3 starts with the cysteine, ends with the phenylalanine, and has 14 residues. Of the read, only the CDR3 DNA is kept; its 42 bases are in frame from base 1. As encoded in the germline V gene, CDR1 is MDHEN while CDR2 is SYDVKM. To sequence the TCRbeta CDR3 region, genomic DNA was isolated from the sorted cells. The immunoSEQ Assay was used to sequence the TCRbeta CDR3 regions. TCRdb provides this immuneACCESS table in a form limited to in-frame rearrangements. Some clones are lacking; in checked studies, under half of them reflect an unresolved V gene, and why the rest are absent is not known. Across this sample there are about 64,000 clones, with roughly 87% seen only once. The ten most abundant clones make up more than 2.5% of the sample. The trial excluded patients who had a history of autoimmune disease or who were on systemic immunosuppression. Peripheral blood for TCR sequencing was drawn from every dose cohort at baseline, at cycle 4 day 1 and at cycle 7 day 1. The samples were drawn from a first-in-human, open-label, multicenter phase I dose-escalation trial of ivuxolimab. The trial enrolled adults with locally advanced or metastatic head and neck squamous cell, hepatocellular, melanoma or renal cell carcinoma. CD4+ and CD8+ T cells were sorted separately from peripheral blood before TCR sequencing.

The input for sequencing was CD4+ or CD8+ T cells sorted from blood, taken in a trial of the OX40 agonist ivuxolimab. This sequence uses TRBV28 and TRBJ2-7; tentative D gene TRBD1, with 6 bases matching. The sequence was obtained from an adult with an advanced solid tumor such as melanoma, head and neck, liver or kidney cancer. The CDR3 here reads CVSRTRTASYEQYF. Here is the DNA: TGTGTCAGCAGAACCCGGACAGCCAGCTACGAGCAGTACTTC.